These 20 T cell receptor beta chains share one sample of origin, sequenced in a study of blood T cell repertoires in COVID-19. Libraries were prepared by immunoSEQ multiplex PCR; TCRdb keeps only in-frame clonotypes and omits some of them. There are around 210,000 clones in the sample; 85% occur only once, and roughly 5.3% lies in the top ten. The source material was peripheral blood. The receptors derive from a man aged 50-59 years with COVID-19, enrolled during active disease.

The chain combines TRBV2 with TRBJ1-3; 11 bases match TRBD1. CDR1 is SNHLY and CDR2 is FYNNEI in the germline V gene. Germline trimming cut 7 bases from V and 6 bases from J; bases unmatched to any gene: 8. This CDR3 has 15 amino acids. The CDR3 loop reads CASIPDRGRTNTIYF. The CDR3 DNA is TGTGCCAGCATTCCGGACAGGGGGCGAACAAACACCATATATTTT. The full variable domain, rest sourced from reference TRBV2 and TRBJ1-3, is EPEVTQTPSHQVTQMGQEVILRCVPISNHLYFYWYRQILGQKVEFLVSFYNNEISEKSEIFDDQFSVERPDGSNFTLKIRSTKLEDSAMYFCASIPDRGRTNTIYFGEGSWLTVV.

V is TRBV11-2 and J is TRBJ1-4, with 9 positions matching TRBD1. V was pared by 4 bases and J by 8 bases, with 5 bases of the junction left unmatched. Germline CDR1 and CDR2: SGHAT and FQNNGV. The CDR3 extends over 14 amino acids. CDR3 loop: CASSSNRGREKLFF. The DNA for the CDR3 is TGTGCCAGCAGCTCCAACAGGGGGCGGGAAAAACTGTTTTTT.

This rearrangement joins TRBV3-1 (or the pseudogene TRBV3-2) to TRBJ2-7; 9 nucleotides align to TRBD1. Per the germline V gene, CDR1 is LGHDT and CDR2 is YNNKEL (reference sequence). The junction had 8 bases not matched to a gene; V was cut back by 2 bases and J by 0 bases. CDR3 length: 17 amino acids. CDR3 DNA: TGTGCCAGCAGCCAACCCACCGGGACAGGGTACTCCTACGAGCAGTACTTC. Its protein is CASSQPTGTGYSYEQYF.

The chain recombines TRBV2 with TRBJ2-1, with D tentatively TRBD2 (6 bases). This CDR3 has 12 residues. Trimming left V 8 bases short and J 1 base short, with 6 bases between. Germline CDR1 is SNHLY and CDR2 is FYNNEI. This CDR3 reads CASGGSYNEQFF. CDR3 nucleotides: TGTGCCAGCGGGGGGTCCTACAATGAGCAGTTCTTC.

CDR3 nucleotide sequence: TGTGCCAGCAGCTTTACAGCGGACTATGGCTACACCTTC. Translated: CASSFTADYGYTF. The chain links TRBV11-1 to TRBJ1-2; D not certain. The CDR3 runs 13 residues. Per germline, CDR1 SGHAT and CDR2 FQDESV (reference sequence). Trimming pared 3 bases from V and 3 bases from J, leaving 8 bases between.

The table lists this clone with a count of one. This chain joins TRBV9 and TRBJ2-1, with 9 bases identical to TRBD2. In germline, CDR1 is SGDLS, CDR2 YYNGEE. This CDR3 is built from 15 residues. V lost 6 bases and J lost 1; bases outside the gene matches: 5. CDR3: CASNLAGGSYNEQFF. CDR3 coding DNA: TGTGCCAGCAACCTGGCGGGGGGGTCCTACAATGAGCAGTTCTTC.

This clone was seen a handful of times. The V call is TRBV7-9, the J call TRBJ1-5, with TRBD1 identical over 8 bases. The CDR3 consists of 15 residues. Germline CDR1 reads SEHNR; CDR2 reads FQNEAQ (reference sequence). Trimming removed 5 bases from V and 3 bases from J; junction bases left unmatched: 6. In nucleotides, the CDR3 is TGTGCCAGCAGCCAAAACAGGGGGAACAATCAGCCCCAGCATTTT. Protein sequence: CASSQNRGNNQPQHF.

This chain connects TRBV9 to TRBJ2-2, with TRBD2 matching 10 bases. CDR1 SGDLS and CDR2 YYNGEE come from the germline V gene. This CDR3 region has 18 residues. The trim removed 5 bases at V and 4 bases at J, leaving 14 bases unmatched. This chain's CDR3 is CASSGRISGGSSTGELFF. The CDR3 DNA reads TGTGCCAGCAGTGGACGGATTAGCGGGGGGTCCTCCACCGGGGAGCTGTTTTTT.

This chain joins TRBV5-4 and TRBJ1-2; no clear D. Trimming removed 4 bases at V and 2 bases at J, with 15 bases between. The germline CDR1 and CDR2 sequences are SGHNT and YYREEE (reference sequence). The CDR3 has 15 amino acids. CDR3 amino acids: CASSKETEFNYGYTF. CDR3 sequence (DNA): TGTGCCAGCAGCAAAGAAACAGAGTTCAACTATGGCTACACCTTC.

In DNA form, the CDR3 reads TGTGCCAGCAGCGAACCCCCGACAGACAGGAACACTGAAGCTTTCTTT. It encodes CASSEPPTDRNTEAFF. The chain is built from TRBV4-2 and TRBJ1-1, with a tentative D call TRBD1 (5 bases). The CDR3 extends over 16 amino acids. CDR1 LGHNA and CDR2 YNFKEQ come from the germline V gene. Trimming took off 5 bases at V and 1 base at J, with 17 bases between the two ends.

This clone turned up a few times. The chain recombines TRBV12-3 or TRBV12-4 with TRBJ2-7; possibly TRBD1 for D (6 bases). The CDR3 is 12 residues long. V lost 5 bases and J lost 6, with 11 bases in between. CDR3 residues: CASSNRVGEQYF. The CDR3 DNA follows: TGTGCCAGCAGTAACAGGGTAGGCGAGCAGTACTTC.

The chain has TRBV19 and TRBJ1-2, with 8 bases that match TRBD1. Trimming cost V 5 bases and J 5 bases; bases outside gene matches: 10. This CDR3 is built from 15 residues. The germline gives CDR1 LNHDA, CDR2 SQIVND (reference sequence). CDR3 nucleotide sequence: TGTGCCAGTAGTCCTCAGGGGGCGCATAGATATGGCTACACCTTC. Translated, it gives CASSPQGAHRYGYTF.

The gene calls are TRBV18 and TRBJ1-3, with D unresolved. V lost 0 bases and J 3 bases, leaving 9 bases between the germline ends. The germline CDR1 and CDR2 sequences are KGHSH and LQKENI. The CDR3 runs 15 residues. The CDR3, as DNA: TGTGCCAGCTCACCACCGGTCAGAAGTGGAAACACCATATATTTT. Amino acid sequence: CASSPPVRSGNTIYF.

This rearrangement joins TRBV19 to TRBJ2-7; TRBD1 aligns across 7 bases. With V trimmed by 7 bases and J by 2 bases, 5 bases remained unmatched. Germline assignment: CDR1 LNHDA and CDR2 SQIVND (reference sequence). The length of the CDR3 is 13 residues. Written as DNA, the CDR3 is TGTGCCAGTAAAGCACAGGGGACCTACGAGCAGTACTTC. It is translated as CASKAQGTYEQYF.

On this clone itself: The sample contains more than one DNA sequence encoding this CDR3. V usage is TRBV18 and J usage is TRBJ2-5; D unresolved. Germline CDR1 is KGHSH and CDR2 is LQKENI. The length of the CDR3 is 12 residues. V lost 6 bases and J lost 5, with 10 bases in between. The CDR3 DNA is TGTGCCAGCTCCCCAGTCGGGGAGACCCAGTACTTC. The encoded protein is CASSPVGETQYF.

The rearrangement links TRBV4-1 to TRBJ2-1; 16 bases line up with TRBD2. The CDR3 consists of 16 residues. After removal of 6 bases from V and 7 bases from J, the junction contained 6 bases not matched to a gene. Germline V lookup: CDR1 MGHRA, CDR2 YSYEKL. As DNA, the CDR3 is TGCGCCAGCAGTCCCGGGACTAGCGGGGGGGTGAATGAGCAGTTCTTC. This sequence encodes CASSPGTSGGVNEQFF.

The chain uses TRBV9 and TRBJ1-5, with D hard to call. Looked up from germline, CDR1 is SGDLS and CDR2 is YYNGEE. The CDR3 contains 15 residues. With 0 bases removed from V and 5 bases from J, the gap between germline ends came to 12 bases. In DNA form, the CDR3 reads TGTGCCAGCAGCGTAGGCGACTTAAGAGATCAGCCCCAGCATTTT. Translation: CASSVGDLRDQPQHF.

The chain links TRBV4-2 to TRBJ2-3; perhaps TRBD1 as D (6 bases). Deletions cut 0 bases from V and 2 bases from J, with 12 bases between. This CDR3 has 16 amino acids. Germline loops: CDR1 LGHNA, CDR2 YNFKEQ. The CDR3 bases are TGTGCCAGCAGCCAAGAGCCAGGGGCTAACACAGATACGCAGTATTTT. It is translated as CASSQEPGANTDTQYF.

The CDR3: CASSSVSGGATSTDTQYF. In DNA form, the CDR3 reads TGTGCCAGCAGCTCCGTTAGCGGGGGAGCGACTAGCACAGATACGCAGTATTTT. The chain joins TRBV7-3 to TRBJ2-3, with 9 bases that match TRBD2. With 4 bases clipped from V and 0 bases from J, the junction kept 11 bases outside the gene matches. Germline V gene sequence: CDR1 SGHTA, CDR2 FQGTGA. The CDR3 totals 18 residues. Full variable domain (missing parts from reference TRBV7-3 and TRBJ2-3): GAGVSQTPSNKVTEKGKYVELRCDPISGHTALYWYRQSLGQGPEFLIYFQGTGAADDSGLPNDRFFAVRPEGSVSTLKIQRTERGDSAVYLCASSSVSGGATSTDTQYFGPGTRLTVL.

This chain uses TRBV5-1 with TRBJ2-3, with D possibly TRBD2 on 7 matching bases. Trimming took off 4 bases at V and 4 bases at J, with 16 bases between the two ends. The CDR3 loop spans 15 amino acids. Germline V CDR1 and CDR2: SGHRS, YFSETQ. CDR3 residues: CASSPAAGAADTQYF. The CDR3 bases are TGCGCCAGCAGCCCTGCCGCGGGGGCGGCAGATACGCAGTATTTT. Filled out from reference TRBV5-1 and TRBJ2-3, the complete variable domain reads KAGVTQTPRYLIKTRGQQVTLSCSPISGHRSVSWYQQTPGQGLQFLFEYFSETQRNKGNFPGRFSGRQFSNSRSEMNVSTLELGDSALYLCASSPAAGAADTQYFGPGTRLTVL.